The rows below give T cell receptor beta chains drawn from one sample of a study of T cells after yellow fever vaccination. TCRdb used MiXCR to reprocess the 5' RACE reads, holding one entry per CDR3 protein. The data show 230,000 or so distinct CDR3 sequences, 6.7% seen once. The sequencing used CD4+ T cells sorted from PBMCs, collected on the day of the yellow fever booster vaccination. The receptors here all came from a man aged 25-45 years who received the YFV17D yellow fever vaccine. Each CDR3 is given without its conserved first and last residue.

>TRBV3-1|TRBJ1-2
ASSRGSYGYT
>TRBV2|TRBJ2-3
ASSEGDFRLGDTQY
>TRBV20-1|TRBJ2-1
SARHNSRGNEQF
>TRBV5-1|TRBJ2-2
ASSLWRENTGELF
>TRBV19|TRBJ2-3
ASSVTGGRPDTQY
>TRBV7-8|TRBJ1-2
ASSHARDSGHT
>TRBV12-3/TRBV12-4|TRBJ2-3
ASSIAGPTDTQY
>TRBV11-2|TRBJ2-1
ASRSWGQGDEQF
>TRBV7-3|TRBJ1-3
ASSSTSGNTIY
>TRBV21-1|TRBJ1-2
ASSKGREPTTDYGYT
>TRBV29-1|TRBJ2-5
SAGFFETQY
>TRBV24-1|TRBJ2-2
ATSDLRTSGSGGELF
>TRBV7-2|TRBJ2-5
ASSVWEGAKTQY
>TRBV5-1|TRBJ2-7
ASSLSRSYEQY
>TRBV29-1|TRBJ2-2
SAGTSGANTGELF
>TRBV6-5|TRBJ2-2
ASSYRAGNTGELF
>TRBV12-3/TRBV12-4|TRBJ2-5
ASSLEGTSGTQY
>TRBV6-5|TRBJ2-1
ASSYLSTNNEQF
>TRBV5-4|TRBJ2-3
ASRLGTSGSTDTQY
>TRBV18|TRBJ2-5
ASSPRGESETQY
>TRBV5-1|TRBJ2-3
ASSLEGTPTDTQY
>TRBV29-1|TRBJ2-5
SVGGGSGETQY
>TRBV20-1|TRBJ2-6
SAVKDLSGANVLT
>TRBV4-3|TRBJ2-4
ASSQSHLAGLAGRGRAKNIQY
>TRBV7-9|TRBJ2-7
ASSLSPGRGEQY
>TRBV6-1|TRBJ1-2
ASSPQGSYYGYT
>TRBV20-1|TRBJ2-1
SASTGTWGQF
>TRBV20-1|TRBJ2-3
SAPPGLASSTDTQY
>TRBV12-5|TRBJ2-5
ASGWVTSGRAGVETQY
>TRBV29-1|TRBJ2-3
SVEESTDTQY
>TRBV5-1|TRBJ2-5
ASSQDSFQETQY
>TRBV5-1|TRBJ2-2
ASSVTSTSTGELF
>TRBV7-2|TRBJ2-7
ASSFILDNEQY
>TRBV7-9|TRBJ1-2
ASRRDRTNYGYT
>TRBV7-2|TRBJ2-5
ASSLGGGAGETQY
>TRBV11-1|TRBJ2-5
ASSPPLDGSGYQETQY
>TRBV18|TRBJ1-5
ASSPEVNQPQH
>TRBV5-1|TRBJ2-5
ASSPGTSVQETQY
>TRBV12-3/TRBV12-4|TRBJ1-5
ASSLEDRGYNQPQH